The 30 T cell receptor beta chains presented below share a single source sample, sequenced in a study of shared T cell receptors in the human thymus. Clones were sequenced by immunoSEQ multiplex PCR, and TCRdb holds only the in-frame ones, with some missing. The repertoire holds a few hundred thousand clones, with just under 95% as singletons. Source material: thymocytes. The receptors were sampled from a human donor.

J is TRBJ1-5 and V is TRBV27; possible D gene TRBD1, 6 bases. V lost 6 bases and J 6 bases, leaving 18 bases between the germline ends. Germline-derived CDR1 and CDR2 are MNHEY and SMNVEV (reference sequence). This CDR3 is built from 15 residues. The CDR3 bases are TGTGCCAGCAGGGGGTGGGGGCGGGTGCTTCAGCCCCAGCATTTT. This sequence encodes CASRGWGRVLQPQHF.

The CDR3: CASSLASSNQPQHF. CDR3 nucleotide sequence: TGTGCCAGCAGCTTAGCGTCGAGCAATCAGCCCCAGCATTTT. V is TRBV7-6 and J is TRBJ1-5, with D unresolved. Trimming took 0 bases from V and 1 from J, leaving 4 bases between them. The CDR3 runs to 14 residues. From germline, CDR1 is SGHVS and CDR2 FNYEAQ.

The chain recombines TRBV18 with TRBJ2-5; 10 bases align to TRBD2. The J segment lost 5 bases and the V segment lost 3 bases, leaving 12 bases of the junction unmatched. This CDR3 has 17 amino acids. Germline values: CDR1 KGHSH, CDR2 LQKENI. CDR3 amino acids: CASSPSPASGSTETQYF. The CDR3 nucleotides are TGTGCCAGCTCACCGAGTCCGGCTAGCGGGAGTACGGAGACCCAGTACTTC.

The chain joins TRBV29-1 to TRBJ2-7; TRBD2 aligns across 12 bases. The CDR3 covers 14 residues. The V segment lost 6 bases and the J segment 3 bases; nucleotides outside the gene matches: 6. Germline V CDR1 and CDR2: SQVTM, ANQGSEA. For the CDR3, the DNA is TGCAGCGTAGCTGGGACTAGCGGGTACTACGAGCAGTACTTC. It is translated as CSVAGTSGYYEQYF.

The rearrangement uses TRBV14 and TRBJ2-5, with 11 bases fitting TRBD2. J lost 5 bases, V lost 5 bases, and 7 bases had no gene match. This CDR3 comprises 15 residues. Germline V gene sequence: CDR1 SGHDN, CDR2 FVKESK. Written as DNA, the CDR3 is TGTGCCAGCAGCGCTAGCGGGAGGAGAATGGAGACCCAGTACTTC. Translation: CASSASGRRMETQYF. Using reference TRBV14 and TRBJ2-5 for the parts outside the CDR3, the full variable domain is EAGVTQFPSHSVIEKGQTVTLRCDPISGHDNLYWYRRVMGKEIKFLLHFVKESKQDESGMPNNRFLAERTGGTYSTLKVQPAELEDSGVYFCASSASGRRMETQYFGPGTRLLVL.

This chain links TRBV9 with TRBJ1-2; 7 bases line up with TRBD1. Trimming took 0 bases from V and 2 from J; bases not matched to a gene: 10. This CDR3 is 17 amino acids long. Germline values: CDR1 SGDLS, CDR2 YYNGEE. CDR3 loop: CASSVDHVGGWNYGYTF. The CDR3 DNA sequence: TGTGCCAGCAGCGTAGATCATGTAGGGGGCTGGAACTATGGCTACACCTTC. Full variable domain (missing parts from reference TRBV9 and TRBJ1-2): DSGVTQTPKHLITATGQRVTLRCSPRSGDLSVYWYQQSLDQGLQFLIQYYNGEERAKGNILERFSAQQFPDLHSELNLSSLELGDSALYFCASSVDHVGGWNYGYTFGSGTRLTVV.

The chain couples TRBV14 to TRBJ2-1; 13 bases line up with TRBD2. The CDR3 has 17 residues. V was pared by 0 bases and J by 9 bases, with 8 bases of the junction left unmatched. Germline V gene sequence: CDR1 SGHDN, CDR2 FVKESK. The CDR3 nucleotides are TGTGCCAGCAGCCAAGATATAGGACTAGCGGGAGTGGGTGAGCAGTTCTTC. This translates into CASSQDIGLAGVGEQFF.

The chain carries TRBV28 and TRBJ2-3; 8 bases match TRBD2. The V segment lost 1 base and the J segment 0 bases; nucleotides outside the gene matches: 6. The germline CDR1 and CDR2 sequences are MDHEN and SYDVKM. The CDR3 totals 17 residues. The CDR3, as DNA: TGTGCCAGCAGTTTATTTATCAGCGGGAGTAGCACAGATACGCAGTATTTT. Its translation: CASSLFISGSSTDTQYF.

The table lists this clone with a few counts. The chain employs TRBV5-8 and TRBJ1-1; D may be TRBD1 (6 bases). Germline loops: CDR1 SGHTS, CDR2 YDEGEE. The CDR3 contains 15 residues. V was clipped by 1 base and J by 5 bases, with 15 bases between them. CDR3 sequence reads: CASSLINRVRTEAFF. Here the CDR3 DNA reads TGTGCCAGCAGCTTGATTAACAGGGTAAGAACTGAAGCTTTCTTT. The whole variable domain, filled in from reference TRBV5-8 and TRBJ1-1, reads EAGVTQSPTHLIKTRGQQATLRCSPISGHTSVYWYQQALGLGLQFLLWYDEGEERNRGNFPPRFSGRQFPNYSSELNVNALELEDSALYLCASSLINRVRTEAFFGQGTRLTVV.

V gene TRBV4-1 combines with J gene TRBJ1-4; D not certain. This CDR3 has 15 residues. Germline V lookup: CDR1 MGHRA, CDR2 YSYEKL. V was pared by 4 bases and J by 5 bases, with 14 bases between. CDR3 sequence reads: CASSLWGSPNEKLFF. The CDR3 DNA is TGCGCCAGCAGCCTGTGGGGATCCCCCAATGAAAAACTGTTTTTT.

The rearrangement links TRBV13 to TRBJ2-1, with 10 bases lining up with TRBD1. This CDR3 has 14 residues. Germline assignment: CDR1 PRHDT and CDR2 FYEKMQ (reference sequence). The V segment lost 5 bases and the J segment 7 bases; nucleotides outside the gene matches: 5. CDR3 amino acids: CASSPLDRGNEQFF. CDR3 bases: TGTGCCAGCAGCCCCCTGGACAGGGGGAATGAGCAGTTCTTC.

This clone is a singleton in its sample. The rearrangement uses TRBV10-2 and TRBJ1-3; D gene unclear. Trimming removed 3 bases at V and 4 bases at J, with 16 bases between. Germline CDR1 WSHSY, CDR2 SAAADI. The CDR3 extends over 16 amino acids. The CDR3 nucleotides read TGCGCCAGCAGTGAACCAGGAGGTATAATCGGAAACACCATATATTTT. It codes for CASSEPGGIIGNTIYF.

This chain links TRBV6-1 with TRBJ1-1; D is ambiguous. Germline assignment: CDR1 MNHNS and CDR2 SASEGT. V lost 1 base to trimming and J lost 3 bases, with 12 bases between them. The CDR3 runs 15 residues. CDR3 protein: CASSEVWDSDTEAFF. CDR3 DNA sequence: TGTGCCAGCAGTGAAGTCTGGGATTCGGACACTGAAGCTTTCTTT.

The chain has TRBV7-3 and TRBJ2-1; 8 nucleotides match TRBD2. V shed 5 bases and J 6 bases; nucleotides not matched to a gene: 12. Germline CDR1 and CDR2: SGHTA and FQGTGA. The CDR3 runs 16 residues. CDR3 DNA: TGTGCCAGCAGCCTATCCTGGCGGGAGGACGGCAATGAGCAGTTCTTC. Protein sequence: CASSLSWREDGNEQFF. The full variable domain, rest sourced from reference TRBV7-3 and TRBJ2-1, is GAGVSQTPSNKVTEKGKYVELRCDPISGHTALYWYRQSLGQGPEFLIYFQGTGAADDSGLPNDRFFAVRPEGSVSTLKIQRTERGDSAVYLCASSLSWREDGNEQFFGPGTRLTVL.

The chain recombines TRBV7-8 with TRBJ1-2; 8 positions match TRBD1. The CDR3 sequence is 16 residues long. From germline, CDR1 is SGHVS and CDR2 FQNEAQ. V trimming: 5 bases; J trimming: 2 bases; junction bases outside the gene matches: 10. CDR3 nucleotide sequence: TGTGCCAGCAGCCCACCCCGACAGGGGCCCAACTATGGCTACACCTTC. This codes for CASSPPRQGPNYGYTF.

J is TRBJ2-7 and V is TRBV30; D tentatively fits TRBD1 or TRBD2 (5 bases each). The CDR3 has 11 amino acids. From germline, CDR1 is GTSNPN and CDR2 SVGIG (reference sequence). CDR3 sequence reads: CASGASYEQYF. CDR3 nucleotides: TGTGCATCCGGGGCCTCATACGAGCAGTACTTC.

V is TRBV5-4 and J is TRBJ2-7; TRBD1 aligns across 9 bases. The CDR3 is 15 residues long. Germline CDR1 SGHNT, CDR2 YYREEE (reference sequence). J lost 3 bases, V lost 3 bases, and 7 bases had no gene match. CDR3 sequence (DNA): TGTGCCAGCAGCTGGCCGGGACAGGGTGACTACGAGCAGTACTTC. Protein: CASSWPGQGDYEQYF.

The chain couples TRBV7-2 to TRBJ2-1; 7 positions agree with TRBD2. J was trimmed by 8 bases and V by 6 bases; bases with no gene match: 16. Germline lookup yields CDR1 SGHTA and CDR2 FQGNSA. The length of the CDR3 is 16 residues. The CDR3 DNA reads TGTGCCAGCAGGCGTAGTGGGCAGCGGGAAAAGTATGAGCAGTTCTTC. Translated, it gives CASRRSGQREKYEQFF.

The CDR3 region is CASSSPEVRSGYTF. CDR3 coding DNA: TGTGCCAGCAGCTCCCCCGAAGTACGATCTGGCTACACCTTC. The chain recombines TRBV7-9 with TRBJ1-2; D is unresolved. Per the germline V gene, CDR1 is SEHNR and CDR2 is FQNEAQ (reference sequence). V was cut by 4 bases and J by 7 bases, with 16 bases left in between. The CDR3 spans 14 residues.

The chain has TRBV4-1 and TRBJ2-1; 9 nucleotides line up with TRBD2. This CDR3 spans 18 amino acids. Per the germline V gene, CDR1 is MGHRA and CDR2 is YSYEKL. V dropped 0 bases and J dropped 0; count of bases not matched to a gene: 6. DNA for the CDR3: TGCGCCAGCAGCCAAGACCGGAGCGGGAGGCTCTCCTACAATGAGCAGTTCTTC. It encodes CASSQDRSGRLSYNEQFF.

The chain has TRBV7-9 and TRBJ1-2; D gene unclear. The length of the CDR3 is 11 residues. Germline loops: CDR1 SEHNR, CDR2 FQNEAQ (reference sequence). V lost 4 bases and J 5 bases, leaving 5 bases between the germline ends. The CDR3 region is CASSSQYGYTF. CDR3 bases: TGTGCCAGCAGCTCCCAATATGGCTACACCTTC.

This chain connects TRBV27 to TRBJ2-1, with 9 positions matching TRBD2. CDR3 length: 16 amino acids. Unmatched junction bases numbered 5, after V lost 2 bases and J lost 3 bases. Germline V gene sequence: CDR1 MNHEY, CDR2 SMNVEV (reference sequence). The CDR3 protein is CASSLGRGGLYNEQFF. Here the CDR3 DNA reads TGTGCCAGCAGTTTAGGGCGGGGGGGGCTCTACAATGAGCAGTTCTTC.

This chain connects TRBV27 to TRBJ2-3; TRBD2 agrees at 7 bases. Germline V CDR1 and CDR2: MNHEY, SMNVEV (reference sequence). V lost 6 bases to trimming and J lost 4 bases; unmatched junction nucleotides: 13. The CDR3 sequence is 16 residues long. This chain's CDR3 is CASSWGVGGNPDTQYF. DNA of the CDR3: TGTGCCAGCAGCTGGGGGGTGGGAGGGAACCCAGATACGCAGTATTTT.

The J gene is TRBJ2-3, the V gene TRBV2; D not resolved. CDR3 length: 16 residues. Trimming cost V 3 bases and J 1 base, with 14 bases left between them. Per germline, CDR1 SNHLY and CDR2 FYNNEI. The CDR3 protein is CASSDGWAARTDTQYF. The CDR3 DNA is TGTGCCAGCAGTGACGGCTGGGCGGCCCGCACAGATACGCAGTATTTT.

Worth noting for this clone: Sequence at one end of the junction differs from germline and may be a read error. The rearrangement links TRBV5-4 to TRBJ2-7, with 7 bases that match TRBD2. Germline loops: CDR1 SGHNT, CDR2 YYREEE (reference sequence). The CDR3 extends over 11 amino acids. CDR3 nucleotide sequence: TGTGCCAGCAGCCTGGCCGGGACTAAAAACTTC. It is translated as CASSLAGTKNF.

The chain has TRBV28 and TRBJ1-5, with no clear D. The V gene's germline CDR1 is MDHEN and CDR2 SYDVKM. Trimming took off 3 bases at V and 4 bases at J, with 19 bases between the two ends. The CDR3 spans 17 residues. This CDR3 is CASSFQRVGWENQPQHF. The CDR3 DNA is TGTGCCAGCAGTTTCCAACGCGTGGGGTGGGAAAATCAGCCCCAGCATTTT.

The chain recombines TRBV5-6 with TRBJ2-1; 9 bases are a match to TRBD2. Per the germline V gene, CDR1 is SGHDT and CDR2 is YYEEEE. With V trimmed by 1 base and J by 0 bases, 2 bases remained unmatched. The CDR3 loop spans 16 amino acids. CDR3 residues: CASSLSSGSSYNEQFF. For the CDR3, the DNA is TGTGCCAGCAGCTTGAGTAGCGGGAGCTCCTACAATGAGCAGTTCTTC.

J is TRBJ1-2 and V is TRBV7-6, with a tentative D call TRBD1 (5 bases). CDR1 and CDR2 from the germline V gene are SGHVS and FNYEAQ. This CDR3 spans 15 amino acids. Trimming pared 5 bases from V and 2 bases from J, leaving 15 bases between. CDR3 sequence: CASSPDHGANYGYTF. The DNA of the CDR3 is TGTGCCAGCAGCCCGGACCACGGGGCGAACTATGGCTACACCTTC. The entire variable domain, with the rest obtained from reference TRBV7-6 and TRBJ1-2, is as follows: GAGVSQSPRYKVTKRGQDVALRCDPISGHVSLYWYRQALGQGPEFLTYFNYEAQQDKSGLPNDRFSAERPEGSISTLTIQRTEQRDSAMYRCASSPDHGANYGYTFGSGTRLTVV.

V is TRBV5-1 and J is TRBJ2-3, with unresolved D. Deletions cut 3 bases from V and 1 base from J, with 6 bases between. The CDR3 is 13 residues long. Germline CDR1 and CDR2: SGHRS and YFSETQ. CDR3 amino acids: CASSSQGTDTQYF. The CDR3 DNA reads TGCGCCAGCAGCTCTCAAGGCACAGATACGCAGTATTTT.

J is TRBJ2-3 and V is TRBV6-1; possibly TRBD2 for D (5 bases). Looked up from germline, CDR1 is MNHNS and CDR2 is SASEGT. V was pared by 8 bases and J by 2 bases, with 8 bases between. CDR3 size: 12 residues. Written as DNA, the CDR3 is TGTGCCAGCCGGGGATACACAGATACGCAGTATTTT. Amino acids: CASRGYTDTQYF.